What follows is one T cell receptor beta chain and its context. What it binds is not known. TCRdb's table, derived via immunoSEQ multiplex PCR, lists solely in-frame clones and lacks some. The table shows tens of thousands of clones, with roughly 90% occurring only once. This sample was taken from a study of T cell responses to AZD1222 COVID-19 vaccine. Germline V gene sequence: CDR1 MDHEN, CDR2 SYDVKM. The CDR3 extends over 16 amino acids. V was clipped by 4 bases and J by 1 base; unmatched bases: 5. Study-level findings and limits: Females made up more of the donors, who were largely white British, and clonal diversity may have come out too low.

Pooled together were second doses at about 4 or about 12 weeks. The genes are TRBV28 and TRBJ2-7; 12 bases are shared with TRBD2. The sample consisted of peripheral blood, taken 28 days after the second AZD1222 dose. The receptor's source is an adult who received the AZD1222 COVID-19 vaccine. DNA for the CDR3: TGTGCCAGCAGTTCTGTACTAGCGGGAGGTTCCTACGAGCAGTACTTC. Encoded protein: CASSSVLAGGSYEQYF.